Each of the 28 T cell receptor beta chains below was sequenced from the same sample in a study of blood T cell repertoires in COVID-19. Profiling relied on immunoSEQ multiplex PCR, and the TCRdb table lists in-frame clones only, not all of them. The sample has around 280,000 clones, roughly 90% seen once. The sequencing input was peripheral blood. The receptor source for this set is a woman under 40 with COVID-19, enrolled during active disease.

This clone occurred a few times. The chain employs TRBV6-5 and TRBJ2-7, with a possible D match to TRBD2 (6 bases). CDR1 is MNHEY, CDR2 SVGAGI, per germline. Between the trimmed V and J ends, which lost 5 bases and 2 bases, there was a span of 16 bases. This CDR3 region has 15 residues. For the CDR3, the DNA is TGTGCCAGCAGTCAAACTTGGGACTCCCCCTACGAGCAGTACTTC. Its translation is CASSQTWDSPYEQYF.

The V and J genes are TRBV18 and TRBJ1-5, with D tentatively TRBD1 (6 bases). Trimming pared 6 bases from V and 0 bases from J, leaving 15 bases between. Germline V lookup: CDR1 KGHSH, CDR2 LQKENI. CDR3 length equals 16 residues. The CDR3 coding sequence is TGTGCCAGCTCGCCGGACAGCACCTTTAGCAATCAGCCCCAGCATTTT. This gives the protein CASSPDSTFSNQPQHF. Looking up the rest from reference TRBV18 and TRBJ1-5 gives the full variable domain: NAGVMQNPRHLVRRRGQEARLRCSPMKGHSHVYWYRQLPEEGLKFMVYLQKENIIDESGMPKERFSAEFPKEGPSILRIQQVVRGDSAAYFCASSPDSTFSNQPQHFGDGTRLSIL.

The V call is TRBV30, the J call TRBJ1-3, with TRBD1 matching over 9 bases. Germline-derived CDR1 and CDR2 are GTSNPN and SVGIG (reference sequence). V shed 5 bases, J shed 2 bases, and the junction held 1 base outside the gene matches. The CDR3 totals 13 residues. CDR3 coding DNA: TGTGCCTGGGGGACAGGGCCTGGAAACACCATATATTTT. Translating it yields CAWGTGPGNTIYF. Combining the CDR3 with reference TRBV30 and TRBJ1-3 gives the whole variable domain SQTIHQWPATLVQPVGSPLSLECTVEGTSNPNLYWYRQAAGRGLQLLFYSVGIGQISSEVPQNLSASRPQDRQFILSSKKLLLSDSGFYLCAWGTGPGNTIYFGEGSWLTVV.

The CDR3 here is CASSRDYYNEQFF. The CDR3 region has the DNA TGTGCCAGCAGCCGGGACTATTACAATGAGCAGTTCTTC. This chain uses TRBV7-3 with TRBJ2-1, with 7 bases aligning to TRBD2. The CDR3 is 13 residues long. V shed 5 bases and J 4 bases; nucleotides not matched to a gene: 2. Germline CDR1 reads SGHTA; CDR2 reads FQGTGA.

CDR3 nucleotide sequence: TGTGCCACCAGTGGTGGGACAGGATTGAACACTGAAGCTTTCTTT. Encoded protein: CATSGGTGLNTEAFF. The chain carries TRBV24-1 and TRBJ1-1, with 8 bases identical to TRBD1. CDR1 and CDR2 from the germline V gene are KGHDR and SFDVKD. Trimming took 5 bases from V and 0 from J; bases not matched to a gene: 4. This CDR3 has 15 residues.

The V and J genes are TRBV19 and TRBJ1-1; the D is unclear. CDR1 is LNHDA, CDR2 SQIVND, per germline (reference sequence). There are 14 residues in the CDR3. Trimming stripped 5 bases from V and 1 base from J, with 11 bases between. CDR3 region: CASSLGIENTEAFF. In nucleotides, the CDR3 is TGTGCCAGTAGTTTGGGCATAGAGAACACTGAAGCTTTCTTT.

This clone was counted once. V gene TRBV7-2 combines with J gene TRBJ1-4; TRBD1 is a possible D gene (5 bases). Germline V gene sequence: CDR1 SGHTA, CDR2 FQGNSA. This CDR3 spans 14 amino acids. Trimming removed 7 bases at V and 8 bases at J, with 17 bases between. CDR3 nucleotides: TGTGCCAGCAACCGGGGGGGGATGGGCGAAAAACTGTTTTTT. Its translation is CASNRGGMGEKLFF.

The V call is TRBV7-8, the J call TRBJ2-5, with 8 bases that match TRBD1. The CDR3 is made up of 14 amino acids. The germline CDR1 and CDR2 sequences are SGHVS and FQNEAQ. The J segment lost 2 bases and the V segment lost 4 bases, leaving 3 bases of the junction unmatched. In DNA, the CDR3 is TGTGCCAGCAGCTCGGGACAGGTACAAGAGACCCAGTACTTC. Its protein is CASSSGQVQETQYF.

In this sample, this clone turned up a few times. The J gene is TRBJ2-7, the V gene TRBV6-1; TRBD1 agrees at 8 bases. CDR1 and CDR2 (germline): MNHNS, SASEGT. The CDR3 totals 16 residues. V was pared by 4 bases and J by 5 bases, with 13 bases of the junction left unmatched. The CDR3 sequence is CASSAGGRTGNDEQYF. CDR3 DNA: TGTGCCAGCAGTGCCGGGGGAAGGACAGGGAACGACGAGCAGTACTTC.

The J gene is TRBJ2-7, the V gene TRBV7-9; 8 bases align to TRBD2. The CDR3 is 14 residues long. Looked up from germline, CDR1 is SEHNR and CDR2 is FQNEAQ (reference sequence). Unmatched junction bases numbered 8, after V lost 8 bases and J lost 2 bases. DNA of the CDR3: TGTGCCAGCGAGAAGCGGGAGTTGACCTACGAGCAGTACTTC. As protein: CASEKRELTYEQYF.

CDR3: CASSAQGGNSPLHF. The CDR3 DNA follows: TGTGCCAGCAGTGCGCAGGGGGGCAATTCACCCCTCCACTTT. This rearrangement joins TRBV28 to TRBJ1-6; 7 positions match TRBD1. The CDR3 extends over 14 amino acids. Germline CDR1 MDHEN, CDR2 SYDVKM. V trimming: 5 bases; J trimming: 7 bases; junction bases outside the gene matches: 5. Based on the CDR3 plus reference TRBV28 and TRBJ1-6, the full variable domain is DVKVTQSSRYLVKRTGEKVFLECVQDMDHENMFWYRQDPGLGLRLIYFSYDVKMKEKGDIPEGYSVSREKKERFSLILESASTNQTSMYLCASSAQGGNSPLHFGNGTRLTVT.

The chain employs TRBV19 and TRBJ2-7, with TRBD2 matching over 11 bases. V was pared by 7 bases and J by 4 bases, with 9 bases of the junction left unmatched. Germline assignment: CDR1 LNHDA and CDR2 SQIVND (reference sequence). This CDR3 comprises 15 residues. CDR3 region: CASKSLAGGQYEQYF. CDR3 sequence (DNA): TGTGCCAGTAAGTCCCTAGCGGGAGGCCAATACGAGCAGTACTTC. The whole variable domain, filled in from reference TRBV19 and TRBJ2-7, reads DGGITQSPKYLFRKEGQNVTLSCEQNLNHDAMYWYRQDPGQGLRLIYYSQIVNDFQKGDIAEGYSVSREKKESFPLTVTSAQKNPTAFYLCASKSLAGGQYEQYFGPGTRLTVT.

The chain employs TRBV7-2 and TRBJ2-7, with D possibly matching TRBD2 (5 bases). Trimming shortened V by 5 bases and J by 0 bases, and 14 bases separated the two germline ends. Germline V gene lookup returns CDR1 SGHTA and CDR2 FQGNSA. The length of the CDR3 is 15 residues. CDR3 DNA: TGTGCCAGCAGCGACCACCGGGGTTCCTCCTACGAGCAGTACTTC. The encoded protein is CASSDHRGSSYEQYF.

Only one count was recorded for this clone. The gene calls are TRBV7-2 and TRBJ2-1; a possible D gene is TRBD2 (7 bases). Germline-derived CDR1 and CDR2 are SGHTA and FQGNSA. The CDR3 extends over 17 amino acids. The V and J ends lost 2 bases and 11 bases respectively, with 25 bases between them. The CDR3 loop reads CASSLTGASGFTMKQFF. The CDR3 coding sequence is TGTGCCAGCAGCTTAACGGGGGCTAGCGGTTTTACAATGAAGCAGTTCTTC.

The sample holds one count of this clone. The chain joins TRBV11-3 to TRBJ2-7; D ambiguous. Trimming left V 3 bases short and J 1 base short, with 10 bases between. The germline gives CDR1 SGHNT, CDR2 YENEEA. The CDR3 contains 14 residues. The CDR3, as DNA: TGTGCCAGCAGCTTTAAACTGCCGTCCTACGAGCAGTACTTC. Residues: CASSFKLPSYEQYF.

The rearrangement links TRBV12-3 or TRBV12-4 to TRBJ1-5; D may be TRBD1 (5 bases). Trimming pared 6 bases from V and 3 bases from J, leaving 9 bases between. This CDR3 is built from 13 residues. The CDR3 loop reads CASSSGVNQPQHF. The CDR3 region has the DNA TGTGCCAGCAGCTCGGGGGTCAATCAGCCCCAGCATTTT.

The V and J genes are TRBV2 and TRBJ1-4; the D is unclear. Trimming left V 4 bases short and J 8 bases short, with 8 bases between. Germline values: CDR1 SNHLY, CDR2 FYNNEI. The CDR3 is 12 amino acids. The CDR3 loop is CASSVEWEKLFF. The CDR3 nucleotides are TGTGCCAGCAGTGTGGAGTGGGAAAAACTGTTTTTT.

The rearrangement links TRBV19 to TRBJ2-7; D gene uncertain. V dropped 5 bases and J dropped 4 bases, with 12 bases sitting between them. Germline V CDR1 and CDR2: LNHDA, SQIVND (reference sequence). The CDR3 extends over 13 amino acids. Written as DNA, the CDR3 is TGTGCCAGTAGTGCCCTCGGAGTATACGAGCAGTACTTC. The encoded protein is CASSALGVYEQYF.

This clone was observed a single time. The gene calls are TRBV2 and TRBJ2-2; 14 nucleotides align to TRBD2. V gave up 6 bases and J gave up 5 bases; unmatched junction bases: 8. The CDR3 loop spans 17 amino acids. Looked up from germline, CDR1 is SNHLY and CDR2 is FYNNEI. CDR3 bases: TGTGCCAGCAGCCCGACTAGCGGGAGGGCCGGTACCGGGGAGCTGTTTTTT. Translation gives CASSPTSGRAGTGELFF.

Comment on this clone: Sequence at one end of the junction differs from germline and may be a read error. The V call is TRBV16, the J call TRBJ1-2; the D is unclear. Germline V lookup: CDR1 KGHSY, CDR2 FQNENV. This CDR3 contains 12 residues. The DNA of the CDR3 is TGTGCCAGCAGCCACGATGGGAGAGGCTCCACCTTC. Translation: CASSHDGRGSTF. Filled out from reference TRBV16 and TRBJ1-2, the complete variable domain reads GEEVAQTPKHLVRGEGQKAKLYCAPIKGHSYVFWYQQVLKNEFKFLISFQNENVFDETGMPKERFSAKCLPNSPCSLEIQATKLEDSAVYFCASSHDGRGSTFGSGTRLTVV.

The V gene is TRBV11-2, the J gene TRBJ2-7, with D perhaps matching TRBD2 (5 bases). The V gene's germline CDR1 is SGHAT and CDR2 FQNNGV. CDR3 length equals 12 residues. V was trimmed by 3 bases and J by 4 bases, leaving 7 bases between them. DNA for the CDR3: TGTGCCAGCAGCTTCGGGATTTACGAGCAGTACTTC. It is translated as CASSFGIYEQYF.

The chain joins TRBV6-5 to TRBJ2-2; no firm D call. The V gene's germline CDR1 is MNHEY and CDR2 SVGAGI. This CDR3 has 14 amino acids. V was shortened by 6 bases and J by 1 base, with 9 bases between the two germline ends. CDR3 DNA: TGTGCCAGCAGGTCTCTAGGGAACACCGGGGAGCTGTTTTTT. Its protein product is CASRSLGNTGELFF.

V gene TRBV5-6 combines with J gene TRBJ1-2; 8 nucleotides line up with TRBD1. This CDR3 spans 16 amino acids. With V trimmed by 3 bases and J by 6 bases, 13 bases remained unmatched. CDR1 SGHDT and CDR2 YYEEEE come from the germline V gene. The CDR3 DNA reads as TGTGCCAGCAGCTCACAGGAAGCAGGGGGCAGCGATGGCTACACCTTC. This sequence encodes CASSSQEAGGSDGYTF.

Only a few counts were recorded for this clone. The genes are TRBV29-1 and TRBJ2-1, with TRBD2 identical over 8 bases. In germline, CDR1 is SQVTM, CDR2 ANQGSEA. The junction had 9 bases not matched to a gene; V was cut back by 6 bases and J by 2 bases. The CDR3 covers 15 residues. The CDR3 region has the DNA TGCAGCGTCAAATCCCGGGAGGGCCCCTACAATGAGCAGTTCTTC. Translated: CSVKSREGPYNEQFF.

The V call is TRBV7-9, the J call TRBJ2-7; D ambiguous. The CDR3 has 15 residues. Per germline, CDR1 SEHNR and CDR2 FQNEAQ (reference sequence). Trimming pared 2 bases from V and 1 base from J, leaving 12 bases between. The CDR3 is CASSLRPEASYEQYF. CDR3 DNA: TGTGCCAGCAGCTTACGTCCAGAGGCTTCCTACGAGCAGTACTTC. Drawing the rest from reference TRBV7-9 and TRBJ2-7, the complete variable domain is DTGVSQNPRHKITKRGQNVTFRCDPISEHNRLYWYRQTLGQGPEFLTYFQNEAQLEKSRLLSDRFSAERPKGSFSTLEIQRTEQGDSAMYLCASSLRPEASYEQYFGPGTRLTVT.

The chain is built from TRBV6-5 and TRBJ1-3; D may be TRBD1 (5 bases). V lost 6 bases, J lost 0 bases, and 12 bases lay in between. The germline gives CDR1 MNHEY, CDR2 SVGAGI. The CDR3 totals 15 residues. CDR3 DNA sequence: TGTGCCAGCAGCCGGGGGTCCCACTCTGGAAACACCATATATTTT. Amino acid sequence: CASSRGSHSGNTIYF.

The chain recombines TRBV15 with TRBJ2-7; possibly TRBD2 for D (6 bases). The CDR3 loop spans 15 amino acids. Germline CDR1 LNHNV, CDR2 YYDKDF (reference sequence). With 3 bases removed from V and 3 bases from J, the gap between germline ends came to 15 bases. This CDR3 reads CATSRENSGLYEQYF. The CDR3 bases are TGTGCCACCAGCAGGGAGAATAGCGGCCTCTACGAGCAGTACTTC.

In this sample, this clone turned up a few times. This chain uses TRBV2 with TRBJ2-7; 15 nucleotides align to TRBD2. After removal of 4 bases from V and 5 bases from J, the junction contained 6 bases not matched to a gene. The CDR3 has 16 residues. The germline CDR1 and CDR2 sequences are SNHLY and FYNNEI. This chain's CDR3 is CASSGTSGRAINEQYF. In nucleotides, the CDR3 is TGTGCCAGCAGTGGGACTAGCGGGAGGGCAATCAACGAGCAGTACTTC.